This is a list of T cell receptor beta chains from one sample in a study of blood T cell repertoires in COVID-19. Using immunoSEQ multiplex PCR, the repertoire was profiled, and TCRdb retains in-frame clones only, with some absent. The table shows 80,000 to 90,000 clones, with under 90% occurring only once. Source material: peripheral blood. The receptor set was obtained from a woman aged 70-85 years with acute or convalescent COVID-19. CDR3s include the opening cysteine and the closing phenylalanine or tryptophan. The D gene is left open where the match is weak. Clone size is stated in some rows and not others, as once, few, many or a class when expanded.

J gene: TRBJ2-1
D gene: NA
clone size: NA
V gene: TRBV9
CDR3 protein: CASSVLLVGEQFF
CDR3 DNA: TGTGCCAGCAGCGTATTGCTTGTCGGTGAGCAGTTCTTC

J gene: TRBJ1-1
D gene: TRBD1
clone size: NA
V gene: TRBV6-5
CDR3 protein: CASSYSFDRVNTEAFF
CDR3 DNA: TGTGCCAGCAGTTACTCTTTCGACAGGGTGAACACTGAAGCTTTCTTT

J gene: TRBJ1-4
D gene: TRBD1
clone size: few
V gene: TRBV7-2
CDR3 protein: CASSSHRTGGSTNEKLFF
CDR3 DNA: TGTGCCAGCAGCTCTCATCGGACAGGGGGCTCAACTAATGAAAAACTGTTTTTT

J gene: TRBJ2-3
D gene: NA
clone size: NA
V gene: TRBV19
CDR3 protein: CASKRDPRGERLTGRTDTQYF
CDR3 DNA: TGTGCCAGTAAACGGGACCCCCGGGGCGAAAGGCTGACAGGACGAACAGATACGCAGTATTTT

J gene: TRBJ2-3
D gene: NA
clone size: NA
V gene: TRBV7-8
CDR3 protein: CASGETGLTDTQYF
CDR3 DNA: TGTGCCAGCGGCGAAACAGGGCTCACAGATACGCAGTATTTT

J gene: TRBJ1-1
D gene: NA
clone size: NA
V gene: TRBV9
CDR3 protein: CASSAGGLRGTRVVTEAFF
CDR3 DNA: TGTGCCAGCAGCGCCGGGGGGCTCAGGGGCACGCGGGTAGTCACTGAAGCTTTCTTT

J gene: TRBJ2-4
D gene: NA
clone size: NA
V gene: TRBV27
CDR3 protein: CASSALDSSSGKNIQYF
CDR3 DNA: TGTGCCAGCAGTGCGCTCGACTCGAGTTCGGGCAAAAACATTCAGTACTTC

J gene: TRBJ1-3
D gene: NA
clone size: few
V gene: TRBV29-1
CDR3 protein: CSARTVYSGNTIYF
CDR3 DNA: TGCAGCGCCAGGACAGTCTACTCTGGAAACACCATATATTTT

J gene: TRBJ1-4
D gene: TRBD1
clone size: NA
V gene: TRBV7-9
CDR3 protein: CASSLGSDRDKLFF
CDR3 DNA: TGTGCCAGCAGCTTGGGTTCGGACAGGGACAAACTGTTTTTT

J gene: TRBJ1-4
D gene: TRBD1
clone size: NA
V gene: TRBV3-1/TRBV3-2
CDR3 protein: CASSQAGGVVEKLFF
CDR3 DNA: TGTGCCAGCAGCCAAGCAGGGGGAGTGGTTGAAAAACTGTTTTTT

J gene: TRBJ2-1
D gene: TRBD1
clone size: NA
V gene: TRBV2
CDR3 protein: CASSVVDRGIYNEQFF
CDR3 DNA: TGTGCCAGCAGTGTGGTCGACAGGGGGATATACAATGAGCAGTTCTTC

J gene: TRBJ2-3
D gene: TRBD2
clone size: NA
V gene: TRBV6-5
CDR3 protein: CASARLADYTDTQYF
CDR3 DNA: TGTGCCAGCGCAAGACTAGCGGACTACACAGATACGCAGTATTTT

J gene: TRBJ2-5
D gene: NA
clone size: NA
V gene: TRBV11-2
CDR3 protein: CASSFGGGRRQETQYF
CDR3 DNA: TGTGCCAGCAGCTTCGGAGGGGGCAGGAGGCAAGAGACCCAGTACTTC

J gene: TRBJ1-2
D gene: NA
clone size: NA
V gene: TRBV7-2
CDR3 protein: CASSLGGYGYTF
CDR3 DNA: TGTGCCAGCAGCTTAGGAGGCTATGGCTACACCTTC

J gene: TRBJ1-2
D gene: TRBD1
clone size: NA
V gene: TRBV5-8
CDR3 protein: CASSPSDRARDGYTF
CDR3 DNA: TGTGCCAGCAGCCCCTCAGACAGGGCACGGGATGGCTACACCTTC

J gene: TRBJ2-1
D gene: NA
clone size: NA
V gene: TRBV5-4
CDR3 protein: CASSADSYNEQFF
CDR3 DNA: TGTGCCAGCAGCGCGGACAGCTACAATGAGCAGTTCTTC

J gene: TRBJ2-2
D gene: NA
clone size: NA
V gene: TRBV5-1
CDR3 protein: CASSPHLTDERGELFF
CDR3 DNA: TGCGCCAGCAGCCCCCACCTGACAGACGAGAGGGGGGAGCTGTTTTTT